The 21 T cell receptor beta chains presented below share a single source sample, sequenced in a study of shared clonotypes between healthy human individuals. Produced via immunoSEQ multiplex PCR; TCRdb's table is partial and in-frame only. The sample lists roughly 2.2 million clones; approximately 93% were seen once. Sequencing was performed on naive CD4+ T cells from PBMCs. Subset in this sample: CD45RA+ positively selected. Receptors originate from a man aged 18 to 29 in good health. Some clones in this sample may be carry-over from other donors' samples.

As DNA, the CDR3 is TGTGCCAGCTCACCAGGAAGAGGGGCAGGTCAGCCCCAGCATTTT. It codes for CASSPGRGAGQPQHF. V gene TRBV18 combines with J gene TRBJ1-5, with D possibly being TRBD1 (5 bases). Germline-derived CDR1 and CDR2 are KGHSH and LQKENI. The CDR3 covers 15 residues. Trimming took off 2 bases at V and 6 bases at J, with 14 bases between the two ends.

The chain joins TRBV7-2 to TRBJ1-1; no clear D gene. Trimming removed 0 bases at V and 8 bases at J, with 10 bases between. Germline V CDR1 and CDR2: SGHTA, FQGNSA. CDR3 length equals 13 residues. The CDR3 DNA sequence: TGTGCCAGCAGCTTAGCCGATTTGGGGGAAGCTTTCTTT. This gives the protein CASSLADLGEAFF.

This clone came up once. The chain uses TRBV5-1 and TRBJ1-6; TRBD1 aligns across 8 bases. The CDR3 runs to 14 residues. The V gene's germline CDR1 is SGHRS and CDR2 YFSETQ. After removal of 4 bases from V and 6 bases from J, the junction contained 3 bases not matched to a gene. DNA for the CDR3: TGCGCCAGCAGCATCGACAGGGGTAATTCACCCCTCCACTTT. It is translated as CASSIDRGNSPLHF.

The chain combines TRBV5-1 with TRBJ2-7, with TRBD1 identical over 7 bases. Germline assignment: CDR1 SGHRS and CDR2 YFSETQ. With V trimmed by 1 base and J by 0 bases, 16 bases remained unmatched. This CDR3 is built from 19 residues. This CDR3 is CASSLFGPLKGALSYEQYF. CDR3 nucleotide sequence: TGCGCCAGCAGCTTGTTTGGTCCCCTGAAGGGGGCTCTCTCCTACGAGCAGTACTTC.

This chain connects TRBV7-3 to TRBJ2-1; 7 positions agree with TRBD2. The CDR3 contains 14 residues. With 6 bases clipped from V and 3 bases from J, the junction kept 5 bases outside the gene matches. Germline lookup yields CDR1 SGHTA and CDR2 FQGTGA. Written as DNA, the CDR3 is TGTGCCAGCAGTATGGGGGGGTTCTACAATGAGCAGTTCTTC. It encodes CASSMGGFYNEQFF.

The chain links TRBV7-2 to TRBJ2-7; D is tentatively TRBD1 or TRBD2 (5 bases each). Trimming pared 2 bases from V and 1 base from J, leaving 12 bases between. From germline, CDR1 is SGHTA and CDR2 FQGNSA. This CDR3 has 15 amino acids. CDR3 loop: CASSLYGGWSYEQYF. The DNA for the CDR3 is TGTGCCAGCAGCTTATATGGGGGTTGGTCCTACGAGCAGTACTTC. Drawing the rest from reference TRBV7-2 and TRBJ2-7, the complete variable domain is GAGVSQSPSNKVTEKGKDVELRCDPISGHTALYWYRQSLGQGLEFLIYFQGNSAPDKSGLPSDRFSAERTGGSVSTLTIQRTQQEDSAVYLCASSLYGGWSYEQYFGPGTRLTVT.

This rearrangement joins TRBV28 to TRBJ2-7; TRBD2 matches 11 bases. V was pared by 7 bases and J by 4 bases, with 9 bases of the junction left unmatched. The CDR3 totals 15 residues. Germline lookup yields CDR1 MDHEN and CDR2 SYDVKM. Here the CDR3 reads CASTRLAGPKYEQYF. The CDR3 DNA is TGTGCCAGCACCCGACTAGCGGGACCAAAGTACGAGCAGTACTTC.

This chain links TRBV29-1 with TRBJ2-3; D is possibly TRBD1 (6 bases). This CDR3 is 14 amino acids long. Germline values: CDR1 SQVTM, CDR2 ANQGSEA. Trimming removed 5 bases from V and 3 bases from J, with 15 bases in between. The CDR3: CSVRRGGLTDTQYF. The CDR3 DNA sequence: TGCAGCGTTCGCAGAGGGGGTTTAACAGATACGCAGTATTTT.

The chain employs TRBV2 and TRBJ2-3; D call uncertain. The CDR3 runs 14 residues. Deletions cut 8 bases from V and 5 bases from J, with 17 bases between. From germline, CDR1 is SNHLY and CDR2 FYNNEI. The CDR3 loop reads CASAFMTPGDTQYF. The CDR3 DNA reads as TGTGCCAGCGCCTTCATGACCCCCGGAGATACGCAGTATTTT.

This chain links TRBV6-5 with TRBJ2-7, with D tentatively TRBD2 (7 bases). The V end was cut by 4 bases, the J end by 3 bases, with 19 bases between. CDR1 and CDR2 (germline): MNHEY, SVGAGI. The CDR3 contains 16 residues. DNA of the CDR3: TGTGCCAGCAGTTCCTCCCCTTGGGGGGGCAACTACGAGCAGTACTTC. Encoded protein: CASSSSPWGGNYEQYF.

Comment on this clone: The same CDR3 can be traced to other DNA sequences in this sample. J is TRBJ2-7 and V is TRBV5-1, with D possibly being TRBD1 (5 bases). The germline V gene encodes CDR1 SGHRS and CDR2 YFSETQ. This CDR3 spans 13 amino acids. Trimming removed 2 bases from V and 2 bases from J, with 8 bases in between. As DNA, the CDR3 is TGCGCCAGCAGCTTCGACAGAACCTACGAGCAGTACTTC. Residues: CASSFDRTYEQYF.

The chain links TRBV5-6 to TRBJ1-1; D call uncertain. Trimming took 2 bases from V and 2 from J, leaving 7 bases between them. CDR3 length: 13 amino acids. CDR1 and CDR2 from the germline V gene are SGHDT and YYEEEE. This CDR3 reads CASSLVLNTEAFF. CDR3 coding DNA: TGTGCCAGCAGCTTAGTACTTAACACTGAAGCTTTCTTT.

V and J are TRBV29-1 and TRBJ1-2; D perhaps matches TRBD1 (6 bases). CDR1 and CDR2 (germline): SQVTM, ANQGSEA. The CDR3 length is 12 residues. Trimming stripped 6 bases from V and 4 bases from J, with 12 bases between. CDR3 protein: CSVGTGSYGYTF. The DNA of the CDR3 is TGCAGCGTCGGAACAGGGAGCTATGGCTACACCTTC.

The chain has TRBV2 and TRBJ2-1; D unresolved. This CDR3 has 15 amino acids. Germline V lookup: CDR1 SNHLY, CDR2 FYNNEI. Trimming shortened V by 6 bases and J by 3 bases, and 15 bases separated the two germline ends. CDR3 sequence: CASSAEPVGYNEQFF. The CDR3 nucleotides are TGTGCCAGCAGCGCAGAGCCCGTTGGCTACAATGAGCAGTTCTTC.

The V gene is TRBV5-4, the J gene TRBJ2-7; D is perhaps TRBD1 (6 bases). The CDR3 consists of 15 residues. Trimming shortened V by 0 bases and J by 3 bases, and 13 bases separated the two germline ends. CDR1 and CDR2 (germline): SGHNT, YYREEE (reference sequence). The CDR3 loop is CASSLGGLGDYEQYF. The DNA for the CDR3 is TGTGCCAGCAGCTTGGGGGGGCTAGGGGACTACGAGCAGTACTTC.

The table lists this clone with a count of one. The gene calls are TRBV12-2 and TRBJ2-1; the table's TRBD2 call for D was not verified on the DNA. TRBV12-2 is described as a pseudogene. This CDR3 comprises 18 residues. This chain's CDR3 is CASRLVLAGATEFNEQFF. CDR3 bases: TGTGCAAGTCGCTTAGTCCTAGCGGGAGCCACAGAATTCAATGAGCAGTTCTTC.

V and J are TRBV5-1 and TRBJ2-3; D call uncertain. The germline gives CDR1 SGHRS, CDR2 YFSETQ. V dropped 4 bases and J dropped 2 bases, with 11 bases sitting between them. The CDR3 is 14 amino acids. The CDR3 DNA follows: TGCGCCAGCAGCCCCGTGGGGAACACAGATACGCAGTATTTT. It codes for CASSPVGNTDTQYF.

Of note for this clone: Sequence at one end of the junction differs from germline and may be a read error. The CDR3 nucleotides read TGTGCCAGCAGTCAGAGATCTAGCAATCGGCCCCAGCATTTT. It encodes CASSQRSSNRPQHF. The V call is TRBV6-6, the J call TRBJ1-5, with no clear D. The CDR3 is made up of 14 amino acids. Germline CDR1 reads MNHNY; CDR2 reads SVGAGI (reference sequence).

The chain combines TRBV6-4 with TRBJ1-1, with D possibly being TRBD1 (6 bases). Germline V gene sequence: CDR1 MRHNA, CDR2 SNTAGT. The CDR3 length is 17 residues. Trimming took 0 bases from V and 1 from J, leaving 15 bases between them. CDR3 DNA: TGTGCCAGCAGTGACTCGCGGGGGCGGACACCGAACACTGAAGCTTTCTTT. It yields the protein CASSDSRGRTPNTEAFF.

The chain carries TRBV19 and TRBJ2-6; no reliable D call. Trimming removed 6 bases at V and 0 bases at J, with 21 bases between. The CDR3 extends over 19 amino acids. Germline V CDR1 and CDR2: LNHDA, SQIVND (reference sequence). CDR3 in DNA: TGTGCCAGTAGAACACCCCCCCACGGACGAAGCTCTGGGGCCAACGTCCTGACTTTC. Translation: CASRTPPHGRSSGANVLTF.

The V and J genes are TRBV27 and TRBJ2-2; no clear D. The CDR3 totals 17 residues. Trimming took off 3 bases at V and 5 bases at J, with 19 bases between the two ends. Germline V gene sequence: CDR1 MNHEY, CDR2 SMNVEV (reference sequence). The chain's CDR3 is CASSFTPGAVRTGELFF. CDR3 sequence (DNA): TGTGCCAGCAGTTTCACTCCAGGAGCCGTACGGACCGGGGAGCTGTTTTTT.